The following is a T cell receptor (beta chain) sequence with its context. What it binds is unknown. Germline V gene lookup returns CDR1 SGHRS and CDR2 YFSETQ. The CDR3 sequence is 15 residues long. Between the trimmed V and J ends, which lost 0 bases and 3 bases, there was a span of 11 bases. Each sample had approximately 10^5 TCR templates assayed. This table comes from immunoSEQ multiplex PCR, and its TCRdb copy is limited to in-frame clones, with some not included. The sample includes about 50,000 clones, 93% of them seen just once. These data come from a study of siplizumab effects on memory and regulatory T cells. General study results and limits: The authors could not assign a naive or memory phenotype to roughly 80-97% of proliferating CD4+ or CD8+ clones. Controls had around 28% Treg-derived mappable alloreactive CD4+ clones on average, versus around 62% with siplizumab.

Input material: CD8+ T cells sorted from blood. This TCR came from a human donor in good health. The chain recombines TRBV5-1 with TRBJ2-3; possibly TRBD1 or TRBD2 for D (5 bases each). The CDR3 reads CASSLAGRRTDTQYF. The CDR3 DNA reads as TGCGCCAGCAGCTTGGCGGGACGAAGGACAGATACGCAGTATTTT. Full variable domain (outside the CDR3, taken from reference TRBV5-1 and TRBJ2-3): KAGVTQTPRYLIKTRGQQVTLSCSPISGHRSVSWYQQTPGQGLQFLFEYFSETQRNKGNFPGRFSGRQFSNSRSEMNVSTLELGDSALYLCASSLAGRRTDTQYFGPGTRLTVL.